What follows are 28 T cell receptor beta chains derived from one specimen sequenced in a study of blood T cells in healthy people across ages. A second PCR, run for roughly 7 to 12 cycles, used a sample-barcoded 5' primer plus a J-beta primer mix. TCRdb passed the 5' RACE reads through MiXCR, listing each CDR3 protein once. The profile covers under 800,000 distinct CDR3 sequences, with roughly 44% appearing a single time and under 25% taken by the ten largest. Input material: blood. These receptors were collected from a woman aged 60 to 75 in good health.

This clonotype was found many times. This rearrangement joins TRBV28 to TRBJ2-1; D is undetermined. The germline V gene has CDR1 MDHEN and CDR2 SYDVKM. With 5 bases removed from V and 7 bases from J, the gap between germline ends came to 21 bases. The CDR3 runs 16 residues. The CDR3, as DNA: TGTGCCAGCAGTGGACCGCCAGGACGGAAAGGGAATGAGCAGTTCTTC. It yields the protein CASSGPPGRKGNEQFF.

The sample holds a few counts of this clonotype. This chain links TRBV20-1 with TRBJ2-7; 10 bases align to TRBD2. The germline gives CDR1 DFQATT, CDR2 SNEGSKA (reference sequence). Trimming at V came to 6 bases and at J to 2 bases, leaving 10 bases not matched to a gene. The CDR3 is 15 residues long. DNA of the CDR3: TGCAGTGCCAACCCAGGGACTAGCGTCACCTACGAGCAGTACTTC. Amino acid sequence: CSANPGTSVTYEQYF.

The V call is TRBV7-9, the J call TRBJ1-6; 10 bases line up with TRBD1. Germline V gene sequence: CDR1 SEHNR, CDR2 FQNEAQ (reference sequence). After removal of 9 bases from V and 8 bases from J, the junction contained 10 bases not matched to a gene. This CDR3 is 15 amino acids long. CDR3: CASQPGTGVHSPLHF. CDR3 nucleotide sequence: TGTGCCAGTCAGCCCGGGACAGGGGTTCATTCACCCCTCCACTTT.

The chain uses TRBV4-2 and TRBJ2-1; 7 bases agree with TRBD2. From germline, CDR1 is LGHNA and CDR2 YNFKEQ. J lost 8 bases, V lost 0 bases, and 13 bases had no gene match. The length of the CDR3 is 17 residues. The CDR3 region has the DNA TGTGCCAGCAGCCAAGATAAGAGCGGGACCCCTCGGGATGAGCAGTTCTTC. Amino acids: CASSQDKSGTPRDEQFF.

The chain is built from TRBV29-1 and TRBJ1-4, with 7 bases fitting TRBD1. This CDR3 has 13 residues. Germline V gene sequence: CDR1 SQVTM, CDR2 ANQGSEA. Trimming at V came to 5 bases and at J to 5 bases, leaving 5 bases not matched to a gene. The CDR3 nucleotides read TGCAGCGTTCAGGCAGGGGGGAATGAAAAACTGTTTTTT. It encodes CSVQAGGNEKLFF. The full variable domain, completed using reference TRBV29-1 and TRBJ1-4, is SAVISQKPSRDICQRGTSLTIQCQVDSQVTMMFWYRQQPGQSLTLIATANQGSEATYESGFVIDKFPISRPNLTFSTLTVSNMSPEDSSIYLCSVQAGGNEKLFFGSGTQLSVL.

The sample holds one count of this clonotype. The chain employs TRBV19 and TRBJ2-1, with 8 bases aligning to TRBD1. Germline-derived CDR1 and CDR2 are LNHDA and SQIVND (reference sequence). V dropped 6 bases and J dropped 8; count of bases not matched to a gene: 6. CDR3 length equals 13 residues. In DNA form, the CDR3 reads TGTGCCAGTAGCGACAGGGGAGTGGATGAGCAGTTCTTC. Translation: CASSDRGVDEQFF.

Comments on this clonotype: A read error is possible here, since a much larger clone lies one base away. The CDR3 DNA reads TGCAGTACAGGGCGACCTGATAGCGCAGATACGCAGTATTTT. Its protein product is CSTGRPDSADTQYF. The V gene is TRBV29-1, the J gene TRBJ2-3, with D perhaps TRBD1 (6 bases). The length of the CDR3 is 14 residues. In germline, CDR1 is SQVTM, CDR2 ANQGSEA.

The J gene is TRBJ2-7, the V gene TRBV12-3 or TRBV12-4, with 7 bases aligning to TRBD2. V lost 3 bases and J lost 2; bases outside the gene matches: 7. CDR3 length: 15 amino acids. For the CDR3, the DNA is TGTGCCAGCAGTTTGATTAGCGGGTCCACCTACGAGCAGTACTTC. Translated: CASSLISGSTYEQYF.

This clonotype was seen at least ten times. The V and J genes are TRBV2 and TRBJ2-1; D gene unclear. Germline CDR1 is SNHLY and CDR2 is FYNNEI. The CDR3 length is 13 residues. Trimming removed 8 bases at V and 5 bases at J, with 13 bases between. CDR3 DNA sequence: TGTGCCAGCTCGAGTTCGCAGGACAATGAGCAGTTCTTC. This encodes CASSSSQDNEQFF.

The chain links TRBV10-3 to TRBJ2-2; D is possibly TRBD1 or TRBD2 (5 bases each). The CDR3 spans 13 residues. Trimming took off 11 bases at V and 2 bases at J, with 12 bases between the two ends. CDR1 is ENHRY and CDR2 is SYGVKD in the germline V gene. This CDR3 reads CAHGAGNTGELFF. CDR3 sequence (DNA): TGTGCCCACGGGGCCGGCAACACCGGGGAGCTGTTTTTT.

For this clonotype: A much larger clone differs from this one at a single base, so this may be a read error. The chain combines TRBV29-1 with TRBJ2-1; 8 bases align to TRBD1. The germline gives CDR1 SQVTM, CDR2 ANQGSEA. The CDR3 sequence is 14 residues long. V shed 7 bases, J shed 13 bases, and the junction held 18 bases outside the gene matches. The CDR3 coding sequence is TGCAGCGCTCCCGGGACAGGTTTTAGTGAGACCCAGTTCTTC. Amino acids: CSAPGTGFSETQFF.

The chain employs TRBV20-1 and TRBJ2-4, with 9 bases identical to TRBD1. The last part of the DNA fits TRBJ2-5 better; the J call may be wrong. Per the germline V gene, CDR1 is DFQATT and CDR2 is SNEGSKA (reference sequence). There are 16 residues in the CDR3. CDR3 amino acids: CSARDRGRFSRETQYF. The DNA of the CDR3 is TGCAGTGCTCGTGACAGGGGGAGGTTCTCGAGAGAGACCCAGTACTTC.

This clonotype was observed at least ten times. The chain has TRBV28 and TRBJ2-5; 8 bases fit TRBD1. The CDR3 loop spans 15 amino acids. V lost 6 bases, J lost 5 bases, and 11 bases stayed unmatched. Germline V gene sequence: CDR1 MDHEN, CDR2 SYDVKM. The CDR3 DNA follows: TGTGCCAGCAGACATGGCACAGGGGGTCGGGAGACCCAGTACTTC. Amino acid sequence: CASRHGTGGRETQYF.

This chain uses TRBV29-1 with TRBJ2-1; D is possibly TRBD2 (6 bases). The CDR3 sequence is 15 residues long. The germline V gene has CDR1 SQVTM and CDR2 ANQGSEA. The germline V and J ends were trimmed by 1 base and 7 bases, with 17 bases remaining between them. The DNA of the CDR3 is TGCAGCGTTGAAGGCGCGCAGGAGGGCCTGAATGAGCAGTTCTTC. Translating gives CSVEGAQEGLNEQFF.

The J gene is TRBJ2-4, the V gene TRBV7-8; 7 bases are shared with TRBD2. TRBJ2-5 explains the end of the DNA better; the J call may be wrong. CDR1 SGHVS and CDR2 FQNEAQ come from the germline V gene. This CDR3 has 16 amino acids. CDR3 bases: TGTGCCAGCAGCCCAGCTAGCGGATCGGGGGGAGAGACCCAGTACTTC. Encoded protein: CASSPASGSGGETQYF.

This rearrangement joins TRBV6-5 to TRBJ2-6; no reliable D call. CDR1 MNHEY and CDR2 SVGAGI come from the germline V gene. The CDR3 has 17 residues. Trimming cost V 0 bases and J 0 bases, with 9 bases left between them. Written as DNA, the CDR3 is TGTGCCAGCAGTTACTCCTCAGGTAACTCTGGGGCCAACGTCCTGACTTTC. It codes for CASSYSSGNSGANVLTF.

The CDR3 nucleotides are TGTGCCAGCAGCTTTAGGGTAATCTACAATGAGCAGTTCTTC. Its translation: CASSFRVIYNEQFF. J is TRBJ2-1 and V is TRBV11-2; no clear D gene. Looked up from germline, CDR1 is SGHAT and CDR2 is FQNNGV. V lost 3 bases, J lost 3 bases, and 9 bases lay in between. The CDR3 is made up of 14 amino acids.

This clonotype was detected only a few times. This sequence may be a read error, since a much larger clone differs from it by one base. V is TRBV20-1 and J is TRBJ2-5; no clear D gene. This CDR3 spans 11 amino acids. V shed 5 bases and J shed 11 bases, with 15 bases lying between them. Per germline, CDR1 DFQATT and CDR2 SNEGSKA (reference sequence). CDR3 protein: CSARRVNEQYF. The DNA for the CDR3 is TGCAGTGCTCGACGGGTCAATGAGCAGTACTTC.

The chain employs TRBV20-1 and TRBJ2-1, with D hard to call. The V end lost 4 bases, the J end lost 10 bases, and 20 bases lay between the germline ends. This CDR3 contains 14 residues. CDR1 DFQATT and CDR2 SNEGSKA come from the germline V gene (reference sequence). The CDR3 sequence: CSATKAVPFGEQFF. The CDR3 DNA reads as TGCAGTGCTACCAAGGCGGTTCCATTTGGAGAGCAGTTCTTC.

This clonotype came up once. A single base separates this from a much larger clone, so it may be a read error. The chain has TRBV7-2 and TRBJ2-3; D may be TRBD2 (5 bases). The ends were cut back, 5 bases at V and 4 bases at J, with 19 bases in the middle. The germline V gene has CDR1 SGHTA and CDR2 FQGNSA. This CDR3 region has 16 residues. The CDR3, as DNA: TGTGCCAGCAGCCCGCCCGGGATCCGACGCGCAGATACGCAGTATTTT. Residues: CASSPPGIRRADTQYF.

The chain has TRBV2 and TRBJ1-5; perhaps TRBD1 as D (5 bases). The CDR3 sequence is 16 residues long. V lost 3 bases and J lost 0, with 12 bases in between. Germline values: CDR1 SNHLY, CDR2 FYNNEI. The DNA of the CDR3 is TGTGCCAGCAGTGAGCAGGGTTCAGCTAGCAATCAGCCCCAGCATTTT. Its protein product is CASSEQGSASNQPQHF.

In DNA form, the CDR3 reads TGTGCCAGCCACAAGCTGGGGACTAGCGTGTTATACAATGAGCAGTTCTTC. This translates into CASHKLGTSVLYNEQFF. The rearrangement uses TRBV11-2 and TRBJ2-1; 10 bases map to TRBD2. After removal of 8 bases from V and 4 bases from J, the junction contained 14 bases not matched to a gene. This CDR3 spans 17 amino acids. The germline gives CDR1 SGHAT, CDR2 FQNNGV. Drawing the rest from reference TRBV11-2 and TRBJ2-1, the complete variable domain is EAGVAQSPRYKIIEKRQSVAFWCNPISGHATLYWYQQILGQGPKLLIQFQNNGVVDDSQLPKDRFSAERLKGVDSTLKIQPAKLEDSAVYLCASHKLGTSVLYNEQFFGPGTRLTVL.

V usage is TRBV5-1 and J usage is TRBJ1-2; perhaps TRBD1 as D (5 bases). The V gene's germline CDR1 is SGHRS and CDR2 YFSETQ. This CDR3 spans 15 amino acids. V lost 8 bases to trimming and J lost 4 bases, with 21 bases between them. CDR3 in DNA: TGCGCCAGTTGGGATCGGGGGTCTCTTCGCTATGGCTACACCTTC. Residues: CASWDRGSLRYGYTF.

This clonotype was seen a few times. The chain employs TRBV5-5 and TRBJ2-6; D gene unclear. V gave up 0 bases and J gave up 4 bases, with 5 bases separating them. CDR1 and CDR2 from the germline V gene are SGHKS and YYEKEE (reference sequence). This CDR3 region has 14 residues. The CDR3 region has the DNA TGTGCCAGCAGCTTGGGGGGAGGGGCCAACGTCCTGACTTTC. It translates to CASSLGGGANVLTF.

This clonotype has just a few counts. V is TRBV3-1 and J is TRBJ2-3; D ambiguous. Germline CDR1 reads LGHDT; CDR2 reads YNNKEL (reference sequence). V was trimmed by 1 base and J by 7 bases, leaving 18 bases between them. The CDR3 totals 16 residues. The CDR3 bases are TGTGCCAGCAGCCAAGGATTAGACAATAGACTGTATACGCAGTATTTT. This sequence encodes CASSQGLDNRLYTQYF.

The rearrangement uses TRBV5-1 and TRBJ2-1; D ambiguous. Judging by the DNA end, TRBJ2-7 fits better; the J call may be wrong. This CDR3 is built from 16 residues. Germline CDR1 SGHRS, CDR2 YFSETQ. CDR3 region: CASSSVGPGTYNEQYF. CDR3 nucleotide sequence: TGCGCCAGCAGCTCCGTGGGCCCAGGCACCTACAATGAGCAGTACTTC.

The V call is TRBV5-1, the J call TRBJ1-4; no clear D. The length of the CDR3 is 15 residues. CDR1 SGHRS and CDR2 YFSETQ come from the germline V gene. The ends were cut back, 4 bases at V and 0 bases at J, with 10 bases in the middle. CDR3 DNA: TGCGCCAGCAGCCCCTCAGTTGCAACTAATGAAAAACTGTTTTTT. Its protein is CASSPSVATNEKLFF. Full variable domain (rest looked up from reference TRBV5-1 and TRBJ1-4): KAGVTQTPRYLIKTRGQQVTLSCSPISGHRSVSWYQQTPGQGLQFLFEYFSETQRNKGNFPGRFSGRQFSNSRSEMNVSTLELGDSALYLCASSPSVATNEKLFFGSGTQLSVL.

This clonotype was observed once. A much larger clone lies a single base off, so this may be a read error. The chain recombines TRBV5-1 with TRBJ2-7; TRBD2 matches at 13 bases. CDR1 and CDR2 (germline): SGHRS, YFSETQ. The CDR3 covers 15 residues. V trimming: 4 bases; J trimming: 7 bases; junction bases outside the gene matches: 8. In nucleotides, the CDR3 is TGCGCCAGCAGCGGACTAGCGGGAGTATCTAATGAGCAGTACTTC. It yields the protein CASSGLAGVSNEQYF.